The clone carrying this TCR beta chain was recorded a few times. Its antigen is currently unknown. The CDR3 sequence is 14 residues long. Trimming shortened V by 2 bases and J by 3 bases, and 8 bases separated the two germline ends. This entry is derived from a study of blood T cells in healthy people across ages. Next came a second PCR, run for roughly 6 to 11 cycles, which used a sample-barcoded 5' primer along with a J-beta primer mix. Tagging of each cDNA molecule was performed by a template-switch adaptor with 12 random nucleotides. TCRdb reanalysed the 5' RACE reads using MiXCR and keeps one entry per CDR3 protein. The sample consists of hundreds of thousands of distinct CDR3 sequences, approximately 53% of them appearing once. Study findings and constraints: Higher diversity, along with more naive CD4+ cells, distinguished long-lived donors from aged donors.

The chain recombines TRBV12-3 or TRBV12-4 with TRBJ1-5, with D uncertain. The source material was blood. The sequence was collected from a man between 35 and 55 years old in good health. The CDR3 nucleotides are TGTGCCAGCAGTTTAACAGACAACAATCAGCCCCAGCATTTT. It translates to CASSLTDNNQPQHF.